This paragraph covers one T cell receptor beta chain sequence. Its antigen remains unidentified. Germline CDR1 SQVTM, CDR2 ANQGSEA. CDR3 length: 14 residues. V lost 3 bases, J lost 4 bases, and 15 bases lay in between. The protocol was immunoSEQ multiplex PCR, while the TCRdb copy is restricted to in-frame clones and leaves out a portion. The table shows tens of thousands of clones, with around nine tenths occurring only once. This record belongs to a study of PD-1 blockade in classical Hodgkin lymphoma. About the research overall: A 3 mg/kg intravenous dose of nivolumab was received by patients every 2 weeks.

The sample's time point: cycle 4 day 1 (C4D1), after less than 7 weeks of nivolumab. Relapse after autologous stem cell transplantation occurred in every patient, and brentuximab vedotin exposure varied. Study-wide results and caveats: CD4+ TCR diversity climbed significantly by C4D1, unlike CD8+ TCR diversity. The baseline diversity of complete responders showed similarity to that of newly diagnosed patients.

This sequence was found in a human donor with classical Hodgkin lymphoma. This rearrangement joins TRBV29-1 to TRBJ1-1, with a weak D call TRBD1 (5 bases). The material was peripheral blood mononuclear cells (PBMCs), obtained before the fourth cycle of nivolumab. The CDR3: CSVDGGVQGTEAFF. DNA of the CDR3: TGCAGCGTTGATGGGGGGGTCCAGGGCACTGAAGCTTTCTTT.